This is a list of T cell receptor beta chains from one sample in a study of human T cells and chemical hapten exposure. Each CDR3 protein is one row after TCRdb ran MiXCR on the RACE reads. The sample has hundreds of thousands of distinct CDR3 sequences; just under 6.5% are singletons. The material sequenced was whole blood, taken in connection with sensitization to the hapten diphenylcyclopropenone (DPC). The source is a woman under 30 with alopecia areata. Some clones in this sample may be carry-over from other donors' samples. Both conserved end residues are part of each CDR3. The D gene is left open where the match is weak. Size is omitted from some rows. Given values are once, few, many or a class for expanded clones.

size	V	D	J	CDR3	DNA
few	TRBV2	TRBD1	TRBJ1-1	CASTGGARDSRRKAFF	TGTGCCAGCACCGGTGGGGCCCGGGACAGCCGGAGGAAAGCTTTCTTT
many	TRBV3-1	NA	TRBJ1-4	CASSPPGWKLFF	TGTGCCAGCAGCCCCCCAGGGTGGAAACTGTTTTTT
NA	TRBV7-7	NA	TRBJ2-5	CASSLYAQETQYF	TGTGCTAGCAGCTTATATGCCCAAGAGACCCAGTACTTC
few	TRBV6-6	NA	TRBJ1-4	CASTPRGGGKLFF	TGTGCCAGCACCCCGAGGGGGGGGGGAAAACTGTTTTTT
NA	TRBV11-2	NA	TRBJ1-6	CASSLDWDRTYNSPLHF	TGTGCCAGCAGCTTAGATTGGGACCGGACGTATAATTCACCCCTCCACTTT
few	TRBV10-2	TRBD2	TRBJ2-3	CASSRGGVVADTQYF	TGCGCCAGCAGCCGCGGGGGGGTGGTCGCAGATACGCAGTATTTT
NA	TRBV6-1	NA	TRBJ1-2	CASSESFRGYTF	TGTGCCAGCAGTGAAAGTTTCCGAGGCTACACCTTC
few	TRBV6-5	NA	TRBJ1-1	CASCRVSGRRTEAFF	TGTGCCAGCTGTAGAGTTTCGGGGCGGCGGACTGAAGCTTTCTTT
many	TRBV7-3	NA	TRBJ1-2	CASSLIGGANGYTF	TGTGCCAGCAGCTTAATTGGGGGCGCGAATGGCTACACCTTC
few	TRBV7-9	NA	TRBJ2-1	CASNNGTFYNEQFF	TGTGCCAGCAACAACGGGACATTCTACAATGAGCAGTTCTTC
many	TRBV27	NA	TRBJ1-2	CASSQITGNRGYTF	TGTGCCAGCAGTCAAATTACAGGGAATAGGGGCTACACCTTC
NA	TRBV9	NA	TRBJ1-6	CASSGTQSPLHF	TGTGCCAGCAGCGGAACCCAATCACCCCTCCACTTT
many	TRBV5-1	TRBD1	TRBJ1-6	CASSLEDREWSPLHF	TGCGCCAGCAGCTTGGAGGACAGGGAATGGTCACCCCTCCACTTT
few	TRBV9	NA	TRBJ1-1	CASSVIQIMNTEAFF	TGTGCCAGCAGCGTAATCCAGATTATGAACACTGAAGCTTTCTTT
NA	TRBV6-4	NA	TRBJ1-5	CASTSDSEGNQPQHF	TGTGCCAGCACTTCGGACAGTGAGGGCAATCAGCCCCAGCATTTT
NA	TRBV6-5	NA	TRBJ2-7	CASSFSGAQYEQYF	TGTGCCAGCAGCTTTAGTGGGGCGCAATACGAGCAGTACTTC